Detailed here is one T cell receptor beta chain. The CDR3 has 14 residues. V was clipped by 4 bases and J by 2 bases; unmatched bases: 1. In germline, CDR1 is MGHDK, CDR2 SYGVNS. The data originate from a study of blood T cell repertoires in COVID-19. Methods used by the authors: Nucleated cell counts were estimated from reference gene primer amplification. The protocol was immunoSEQ multiplex PCR, while the TCRdb copy is restricted to in-frame clones and leaves out a portion. Clone size and V and J calls were adopted from that table, with D and trimming inferred from the DNA. The repertoire includes some 170,000 clones, over 80% of them detected once, and roughly 9.1% sits in the top ten.

Sequencing was performed on peripheral blood. J is TRBJ1-5 and V is TRBV25-1, with TRBD1 matching 8 bases. This TCR was sampled from a woman of 80 years or more with active or convalescent COVID-19. CDR3 in amino acids: CASSATGGNQPQHF. CDR3 coding DNA: TGTGCCAGCAGTGCGACAGGGGGCAATCAGCCCCAGCATTTT.